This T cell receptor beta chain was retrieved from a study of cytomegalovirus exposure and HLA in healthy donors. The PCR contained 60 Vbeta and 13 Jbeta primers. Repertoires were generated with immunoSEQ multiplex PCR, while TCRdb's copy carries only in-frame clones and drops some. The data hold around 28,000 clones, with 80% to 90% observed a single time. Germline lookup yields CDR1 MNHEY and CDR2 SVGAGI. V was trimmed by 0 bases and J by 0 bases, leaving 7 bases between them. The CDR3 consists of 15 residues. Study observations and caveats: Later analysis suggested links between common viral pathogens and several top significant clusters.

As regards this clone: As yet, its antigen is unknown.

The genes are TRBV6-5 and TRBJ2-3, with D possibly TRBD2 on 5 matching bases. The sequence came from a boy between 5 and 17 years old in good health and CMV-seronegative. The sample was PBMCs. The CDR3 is CASSYSSGSTDTQYF. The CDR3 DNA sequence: TGTGCCAGCAGTTACTCCAGCGGTAGCACAGATACGCAGTATTTT.